The 26 T cell receptor beta chains below come from one sample, sequenced in a study of OX40 agonist ivuxolimab in advanced cancers. The data were produced by immunoSEQ multiplex PCR, yet TCRdb's version contains in-frame clones alone and is incomplete. The sample has 70,000 or so clones; 85% to 90% are singletons. The input for sequencing was CD4+ or CD8+ T cells sorted from blood, taken in a trial of the OX40 agonist ivuxolimab. These receptors were obtained from an adult with an advanced solid tumor such as melanoma, head and neck, liver or kidney cancer.

The rearrangement links TRBV28 to TRBJ2-5; perhaps D is TRBD1 or TRBD2 (6 bases each). Germline V gives CDR1 MDHEN, CDR2 SYDVKM. The CDR3 runs 14 residues. Trimming left V 4 bases short and J 5 bases short, with 14 bases between. The CDR3 here is CASSSGVGGETQYF. The CDR3 DNA reads TGTGCCAGCAGTTCCGGGGTAGGGGGGGAGACCCAGTACTTC.

The chain carries TRBV13 and TRBJ2-1, with 11 positions matching TRBD2. CDR3 length equals 14 residues. Germline CDR1 and CDR2: PRHDT and FYEKMQ (reference sequence). V lost 8 bases, J lost 8 bases, and 8 bases stayed unmatched. CDR3 in amino acids: CASVHSGGAYEQFF. CDR3 bases: TGTGCCAGCGTCCATAGCGGGGGGGCTTATGAGCAGTTCTTC.

The rearrangement uses TRBV2 and TRBJ2-7; possibly TRBD1 for D (6 bases). V lost 5 bases and J 6 bases, leaving 14 bases between the germline ends. There are 13 residues in the CDR3. Germline V gene lookup returns CDR1 SNHLY and CDR2 FYNNEI. In nucleotides, the CDR3 is TGTGCCAGCAGTACAGGGTTTCGGGCCGAGCAGTACTTC. It translates to CASSTGFRAEQYF.

The CDR3 loop is CASSEDGLSYEQYF. The CDR3, as DNA: TGTGCCAGCAGTGAGGACGGGCTCTCCTACGAGCAGTACTTC. The rearrangement links TRBV2 to TRBJ2-7, with no clear D. The germline V gene encodes CDR1 SNHLY and CDR2 FYNNEI. This CDR3 has 14 amino acids. Trimming cost V 3 bases and J 0 bases, with 9 bases left between them.

The gene calls are TRBV4-2 and TRBJ2-1, with 13 bases fitting TRBD2. The junction had 5 bases not matched to a gene; V was cut back by 1 base and J by 5 bases. Germline CDR1 and CDR2: LGHNA and YNFKEQ. The CDR3 consists of 17 residues. The DNA of the CDR3 is TGTGCCAGCAGCCAAGTTTTTGGACTAGCGGGGGACAATGAGCAGTTCTTC. The encoded protein is CASSQVFGLAGDNEQFF.

J is TRBJ1-2 and V is TRBV5-6; D is undetermined. The length of the CDR3 is 15 residues. CDR1 is SGHDT, CDR2 YYEEEE, per germline. With 7 bases removed from V and 4 bases from J, the gap between germline ends came to 20 bases. DNA of the CDR3: TGTGCCAGCTTAGGCCGCAATCGAAAGACCTATGGCTACACCTTC. This encodes CASLGRNRKTYGYTF.

The CDR3 here is CATEDRAYGYTF. The CDR3 nucleotides are TGTGCCACCGAGGACAGGGCTTATGGCTACACCTTC. V gene TRBV7-9 combines with J gene TRBJ1-2, with 8 bases lining up with TRBD1. J lost 5 bases, V lost 10 bases, and 6 bases had no gene match. The CDR3 runs 12 residues. Per the germline V gene, CDR1 is SEHNR and CDR2 is FQNEAQ (reference sequence).

This chain connects TRBV30 to TRBJ2-5; a weak D match, TRBD2 (7 bases). Germline values: CDR1 GTSNPN, CDR2 SVGIG (reference sequence). V was cut by 0 bases and J by 5 bases, with 13 bases left in between. The CDR3 is 14 amino acids. The CDR3 region is CAWSVKGGRETQYF. DNA of the CDR3: TGTGCCTGGAGTGTAAAGGGGGGGCGGGAGACCCAGTACTTC.

The V gene is TRBV5-4, the J gene TRBJ1-4, with D possibly being TRBD1 (5 bases). The CDR3 consists of 16 residues. Trimming removed 0 bases at V and 5 bases at J, with 14 bases between. Germline CDR1 and CDR2: SGHNT and YYREEE (reference sequence). This chain's CDR3 is CASSLGGTNGNEKLFF. For the CDR3, the DNA is TGTGCCAGCAGCTTGGGTGGGACCAACGGGAATGAAAAACTGTTTTTT.

This clone was observed a handful of times. V and J are TRBV2 and TRBJ1-4, with D perhaps matching TRBD1 (6 bases). The length of the CDR3 is 12 residues. From germline, CDR1 is SNHLY and CDR2 FYNNEI. This chain's CDR3 is CAGRGQPEKLFF. Here the CDR3 DNA reads TGTGCAGGGCGAGGACAGCCCGAAAAACTGTTTTTT. The whole variable domain, filled in from reference TRBV2 and TRBJ1-4, reads EPEVTQTPSHQVTQMGQEVILRCVPISNHLYFYWYRQILGQKVEFLVSFYNNEISEKSEIFDDQFSVERPDGSNFTLKIRSTKLEDSAMYFCAGRGQPEKLFFGSGTQLSVL.

Only one count was recorded for this clone. CDR3 sequence reads: CASSSGASTDTQYF. The CDR3 DNA sequence: TGTGCCAGCAGTAGCGGGGCTAGCACAGATACGCAGTATTTT. The rearrangement joins TRBV11-3 to TRBJ2-3, with 8 bases matching TRBD2. This CDR3 has 14 residues. Trimming cost V 6 bases and J 0 bases; bases outside gene matches: 2. The germline CDR1 and CDR2 sequences are SGHNT and YENEEA.

This clone was observed a single time. This chain uses TRBV7-2 with TRBJ2-1; D ambiguous. Trimming removed 2 bases at V and 7 bases at J, with 15 bases between. Germline lookup yields CDR1 SGHTA and CDR2 FQGNSA. The length of the CDR3 is 15 residues. CDR3 loop: CASSLQLRRDNEQFF. DNA of the CDR3: TGTGCCAGCAGCTTACAACTGAGAAGGGATAATGAGCAGTTCTTC.

The chain couples TRBV7-3 to TRBJ1-1, with a possible D match to TRBD1 (5 bases). Germline V gene sequence: CDR1 SGHTA, CDR2 FQGTGA. There are 13 residues in the CDR3. The V end was cut by 3 bases, the J end by 5 bases, with 10 bases between. CDR3 nucleotides: TGTGCCAGCAGCTTTCGCCAGGGAACTGAAGCTTTCTTT. Translated, it gives CASSFRQGTEAFF.

V and J are TRBV19 and TRBJ1-1; possibly TRBD1 for D (6 bases). Per the germline V gene, CDR1 is LNHDA and CDR2 is SQIVND (reference sequence). CDR3 length: 16 residues. The V end was cut by 9 bases, the J end by 3 bases, with 23 bases between. CDR3 bases: TGTGCCAGCGCCCGGAGGAGGGGGGAGGGGTACACTGAAGCTTTCTTT. Its translation: CASARRRGEGYTEAFF.

The chain has TRBV9 and TRBJ2-3; TRBD2 matches 8 bases. The junction had 4 bases not matched to a gene; V was cut back by 5 bases and J by 2 bases. Germline CDR1 and CDR2: SGDLS and YYNGEE. The length of the CDR3 is 14 residues. The CDR3 is CASSSGDSTDTQYF. CDR3 sequence (DNA): TGTGCCAGCAGTAGCGGGGACTCCACAGATACGCAGTATTTT.

The V call is TRBV5-8, the J call TRBJ2-5, with a weak D call TRBD2 (5 bases). This CDR3 has 16 amino acids. V shed 0 bases and J shed 4 bases, with 16 bases lying between them. The germline V gene encodes CDR1 SGHTS and CDR2 YDEGEE. CDR3 residues: CASSLEGRKRGETQYF. Here the CDR3 DNA reads TGTGCCAGCAGCTTGGAAGGACGCAAACGGGGAGAGACCCAGTACTTC.

The CDR3 nucleotides are TGCGCCAGCAGTCCAGCGGGACAGAGCTCCTACGAGCAGTACTTC. It encodes CASSPAGQSSYEQYF. V gene TRBV5-1 combines with J gene TRBJ2-7; perhaps D is TRBD1 or TRBD2 (7 bases each). CDR1 and CDR2 from the germline V gene are SGHRS and YFSETQ. V was pared by 5 bases and J by 0 bases, with 15 bases between. This CDR3 has 15 residues.

The rearrangement joins TRBV30 to TRBJ2-7, with D perhaps TRBD2 (6 bases). This CDR3 has 11 amino acids. Germline CDR1 is GTSNPN and CDR2 is SVGIG (reference sequence). V lost 3 bases, J lost 7 bases, and 10 bases lay in between. The CDR3 protein is CAWRDGGEQYF. As DNA, the CDR3 is TGTGCCTGGAGAGACGGAGGGGAGCAGTACTTC.

This clone showed up just once. The chain recombines TRBV10-3 with TRBJ2-2; D call uncertain. The germline CDR1 and CDR2 sequences are ENHRY and SYGVKD. V was cut by 7 bases and J by 1 base, with 10 bases left in between. This CDR3 region has 14 residues. This chain's CDR3 is CAIKVGLNTGELFF. The CDR3 DNA follows: TGTGCCATCAAGGTTGGATTGAACACCGGGGAGCTGTTTTTT.

This clone was seen once. J is TRBJ2-1 and V is TRBV5-6, with D unresolved. The germline V gene encodes CDR1 SGHDT and CDR2 YYEEEE. Trimming took off 4 bases at V and 8 bases at J, with 7 bases between the two ends. This CDR3 has 11 residues. The CDR3 DNA sequence: TGTGCCAGCAGCCTACGCCATGAGCAGTTCTTC. Its translation is CASSLRHEQFF.

The chain links TRBV11-2 to TRBJ2-1; D not certain. Germline lookup yields CDR1 SGHAT and CDR2 FQNNGV. V was pared by 6 bases and J by 1 base, with 22 bases between. The CDR3 covers 18 residues. The CDR3 nucleotides are TGTGCCAGCAGGAGCCCCCCCCCTCCCATGGGGTCCTACAATGAGCAGTTCTTC. Its protein product is CASRSPPPPMGSYNEQFF.

J is TRBJ2-1 and V is TRBV28; no definite D call. Trimming removed 6 bases from V and 12 bases from J, with 12 bases in between. Germline CDR1 reads MDHEN; CDR2 reads SYDVKM. This CDR3 has 11 residues. CDR3 in DNA: TGTGCCAGCAGCCTCAAGACGGCGCAGTTCTTC. Protein product: CASSLKTAQFF.

The chain couples TRBV28 to TRBJ1-5; D possibly corresponds to TRBD1 (5 bases). V was trimmed by 8 bases and J by 11 bases, leaving 16 bases between them. The CDR3 extends over 12 amino acids. The germline gives CDR1 MDHEN, CDR2 SYDVKM. This CDR3 reads CASGGTNQAQHF. CDR3 coding DNA: TGTGCCAGCGGGGGAACCAATCAAGCCCAGCATTTT.

The chain uses TRBV14 and TRBJ2-1; the match to TRBD1 covers 8 bases. This CDR3 region has 16 residues. J lost 5 bases, V lost 0 bases, and 6 bases had no gene match. Germline V CDR1 and CDR2: SGHDN, FVKESK. The CDR3 nucleotides read TGTGCCAGCAGCCAAGACCGGGACAGGTTCGACAATGAGCAGTTCTTC. Translated, it gives CASSQDRDRFDNEQFF.

The rearrangement uses TRBV5-1 and TRBJ2-7; D gene ambiguous. This CDR3 contains 14 residues. Germline-derived CDR1 and CDR2 are SGHRS and YFSETQ. Trimming shortened V by 0 bases and J by 2 bases, and 9 bases separated the two germline ends. The CDR3 bases are TGCGCCAGCAGCTTGGAAGCCACAACCTACGAGCAGTACTTC. It yields the protein CASSLEATTYEQYF.

As regards this clone: Compared with germline, one end of the junction differs, possibly owing to a read error. DNA of the CDR3: TGCGCCAGCAGCTCGACAACCTCAAGAGAGGCCCAGTACTTC. It yields the protein CASSSTTSREAQYF. This chain connects TRBV5-1 to TRBJ2-5; D is ambiguous. The CDR3 covers 14 residues. Germline assignment: CDR1 SGHRS and CDR2 YFSETQ. The whole variable domain, filled in from reference TRBV5-1 and TRBJ2-5, reads KAGVTQTPRYLIKTRGQQVTLSCSPISGHRSVSWYQQTPGQGLQFLFEYFSETQRNKGNFPGRFSGRQFSNSRSEMNVSTLELGDSALYLCASSSTTSREAQYFGPGTRLLVL.